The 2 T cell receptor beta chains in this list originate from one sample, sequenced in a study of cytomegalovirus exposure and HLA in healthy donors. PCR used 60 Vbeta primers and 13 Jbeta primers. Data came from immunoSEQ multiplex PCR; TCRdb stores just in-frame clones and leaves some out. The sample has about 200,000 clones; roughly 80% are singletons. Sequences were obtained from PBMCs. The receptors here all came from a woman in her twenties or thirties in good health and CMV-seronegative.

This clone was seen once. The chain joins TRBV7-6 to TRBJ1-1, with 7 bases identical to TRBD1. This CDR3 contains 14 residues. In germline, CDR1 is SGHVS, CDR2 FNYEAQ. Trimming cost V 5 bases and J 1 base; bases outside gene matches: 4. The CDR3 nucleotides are TGTGCCAGCAGCCCGCGGACAGGGAACACTGAAGCTTTCTTT. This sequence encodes CASSPRTGNTEAFF. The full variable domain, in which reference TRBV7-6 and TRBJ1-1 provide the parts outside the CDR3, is GAGVSQSPRYKVTKRGQDVALRCDPISGHVSLYWYRQALGQGPEFLTYFNYEAQQDKSGLPNDRFSAERPEGSISTLTIQRTEQRDSAMYRCASSPRTGNTEAFFGQGTRLTVV.

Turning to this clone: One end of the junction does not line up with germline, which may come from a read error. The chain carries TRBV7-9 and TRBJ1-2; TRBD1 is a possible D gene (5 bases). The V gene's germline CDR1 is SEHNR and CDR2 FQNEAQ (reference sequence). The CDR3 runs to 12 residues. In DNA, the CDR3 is TGTTCCAGCAGCTTCGCAGGGCATGGCTACACCTTC. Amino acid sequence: CSSSFAGHGYTF.